This T cell receptor beta chain came from a study of cytomegalovirus exposure and HLA in healthy donors (dated by TCRdb to about 2017). For context, the study as a whole: In an earlier analysis of roughly 590 of the donors, less than 350 Gb of sequence data and 117 million unique TCR beta sequences from 150 million to 200 million T cells were reported. Class I and class II HLA loci were covered by the typing at four-digit resolution. Rather than drawing on any new phenotypic data, the later analysis identified candidate immune exposures from TCR beta sequences and the way those sequences occurred across donors. About five DR-DQ haplotypes were handled as single units for association and clustering because linkage in the cohort was strong. Among roughly 400 genotyped donors of the cohort, an average of around 240,000 unique TCR beta nucleotide sequences were sequenced per donor, around 20% of them non-productive. Among the roughly 380 genotyped donors, around 81% belonged to the genetic ancestry cluster associated with self-reported Caucasian donors. All discovery cohort repertoires had been generated using a single sequencing platform. A later genetic analysis used genome-wide SNP genotypes for about 55% of the 666 donors, treating that subset as a discovery cohort. The study aimed to test whether cataloging public T cell receptors could reveal signatures of past pathogen exposure. The study combined high-throughput TCR immunosequencing, statistical association of individual TCRs with disease status, and machine learning to predict cytomegalovirus infection status. To study patterns of TCR occurrence, a later analysis re-analyzed previously published TCR beta repertoires from around 700 donors and added high-resolution HLA genotyping. Along with the approximately 620-subject first cohort, a separate validation cohort of around 110 different subjects was used. Donor age, sex, ethnicity and CMV serostatus were compiled alongside the repertoire data. An early release covering roughly 580 HLA-typed donors comprised 250 to 350 gigabases of sequencing data and tens of millions of unique TCR sequences. Typing coverage differed by locus: A, B, C, DRB1 and DQB1 were typed in about 620-630 donors, DQA1 in approximately 520, DPA1 in approximately 600, and DPB1 in roughly 450. The study profiled the T cell repertoires of under 850 subjects by immunosequencing and related them to cytomegalovirus serostatus. In an earlier analysis of 550 to 700 of the donors, high-throughput TCR beta sequencing was used to judge whether each TCR beta V gene segment behaved as functional or pseudogenic.

Taken from cysteine to phenylalanine, the CDR3 has 19 residues. The retained sequence is limited to the CDR3, 57 bases, with the frame set at the first base. Unmatched junction bases come to 17, with V trimmed by 4 bases and J by 4 bases. From the germline V gene, CDR1 is SGHRS and CDR2 is YFSETQ. Comments on this clone: Its binding antigen is unknown. One base away there is no much larger clone; base qualities are not given.

The library was prepared using the immunoSEQ multiplex PCR assay. For the multiplex PCR, a mixture combining 60 forward primers for TCR Vbeta segments and 13 reverse primers for TCR Jbeta segments was used. The CDR3 region of rearranged TCR beta genes was amplified from genomic DNA by a multiplex PCR assay. The amplified TCR beta libraries were sequenced on the Illumina HiSeq System as 87-base-pair reads. As for the original processing: Across the 670 or so repertoires, a later analysis counted some 80 million unique TCR beta chains, 8.5 million to 12 million of which were shared by at least two donors. Raw reads were error-corrected and collapsed into unique sequences with a nearest-neighbor algorithm that merged closely related sequences to remove PCR and sequencing errors. V, D and J gene segments were assigned by aligning CDR3 sequences to IMGT reference sequences. Each retained sequence needed at least a six-nucleotide match to both a V gene segment and a J gene segment. Rearrangements were called productive when the CDR3 lacked stop codons and stayed in frame with V and J; all others were non-productive. Following IMGT convention, CDR3 was defined as the stretch from the second conserved V-encoded cysteine to the conserved J-encoded phenylalanine. The earlier analysis of 587 of the donors excluded any sequence lacking an unambiguous match to a single V gene segment. In an earlier analysis of 587 of the donors, a V segment was called functional when productive rearrangements were above 56.7%, and segregating when the standard deviation between donors exceeded 5%. To diagnose cytomegalovirus status from the catalog of TCR beta chain sequences, a statistical classification framework was built. V and J gene assignment, in a later analysis, came from comparing TCR nucleotide sequences with IMGT/GENE-DB human TR gene sequences. A later analysis assigned CDR3 sequences and most-parsimonious VDJ recombination scenarios with the TCRdist pipeline. In a later analysis, every TCR beta chain was defined by the combination of its CDR3 amino acid sequence and its V-gene family, and reads without a unique V-gene family were dropped. To address suspected cross-contamination and a sequencing artifact, a later analysis removed some 620 highly shared, low-generation-probability nucleotide sequences. A later analysis calculated a clonal expansion index for each public chain from normalized within-repertoire ranks of inferred template counts. In a later analysis, generation probabilities were computed with a VDJ recombination model fitted to out-of-frame rearrangements, and the resulting probabilities were checked against IGoR. In a later analysis, TCR-TCR, TCR-HLA and TCR-CMV co-occurrence was scored with hypergeometric tests, and a repertoire-size bias correction was applied to TCR pairs. In a later analysis, false discovery rates were estimated by permuting HLA or CMV assignments 20 times. In a later analysis, co-occurring TCRs were grouped with DBSCAN, and TCRdist sequence similarity was added when clustering was performed within HLA-allele-positive subsets. Co-occurrence clustering excluded repertoires with fewer than 30,000 or more than 120,000 public chains, plus five with anomalous nucleotide sharing. Held by TCRdb, this immuneACCESS table contains in-frame sequences only and omits some clones. Under half of the omission traces to an unresolved V gene where checked; the cause of the rest is unknown. The V and J calls and clone size come from that table; D and trimming were worked out from the DNA. Present in this sample are some 91,000 clones, more than 75% of which were seen just once. The ten largest clones take up roughly 8.3% of the sample.

The cohort was made up of several hundred healthy bone marrow donors. Cohort members were all nominally healthy when sampled, although unrecorded immune exposures were likely present. The donor was CMV seropositive and belonged to the group of about 290 seropositive cohort members. A peripheral blood sample was provided by each donor, and peripheral blood mononuclear cells were used for TCR beta sequencing. The Qiagen DNeasy Blood Extraction Kit was used to extract genomic DNA from the blood cell samples. Overall study results and their limits: Because some donors lacked HLA typing at each locus, the association tests relied only on the typed subset. Because counts were too low, 15 to 20 rarely observed V segments, including chromosome 9 orphons, were left out of the earlier analysis of 500 to 750 of the donors. In a later genetic analysis, a missense DCLRE1C variant was associated with V-gene and J-gene trimming of TCR beta chains, and the association was replicated in an independent cohort. Compared with equally common non-associated chains, HLA-associated TCR beta chains in a later analysis were more clonally expanded and had lower generation probabilities. According to a later analysis, parvovirus B19, influenza, CMV and Epstein-Barr virus appeared linked to several top co-occurrence clusters. An earlier analysis of around 500 of the donors showed that most TCR beta V segments appeared in productive rearrangements either about 87% or about 30% of the time, which broadly matched IMGT annotations. A few of the identified cytomegalovirus-associated TCR beta chains were confirmed in vitro to be specific for cytomegalovirus antigens. According to a later genetic analysis, donors in an Asian-associated ancestry cluster had fewer N-insertions in productive TCRs than the approximately 700-donor mean. According to a later analysis, most CMV-associated TCR beta chains appeared to be HLA-restricted, and the HLA associations seemed to be driven largely by CMV exposure. In this cohort, only TCR beta chains were sequenced, and detectable features were limited by the absence of alpha or paired-chain data. Roughly uniform sequencing depth across donors was assumed in presence/absence analyses, although this assumption may not hold. A total of fewer than 200 TCR beta chains were listed by the study as associated with cytomegalovirus. Some IMGT-functional V segments, including TRBV6-2 and TRBV6-3, could not be told apart with the 87-base-pair reads, so those segments were excluded. In a later analysis, TCR association rates were found to vary across HLA loci, with the most associated TCRs seen for DRB1 alleles and the fewest for HLA-C alleles. CMV serostatus was the only immune exposure information available for the cohort. Correlated functional status among segregating V segments might reflect linkage disequilibrium, but an unknown experimental factor could not be ruled out. Most TCR sequences were seen in very few donors, while some public TCRs were found in many individuals. The authors suggested that the approach could potentially be extended to other disease states and immunological phenotypes. A further reported finding was that TCR beta sequences accurately predicted the HLA-A and HLA-B alleles for most subjects in the first cohort. In a later analysis, 15,000 to 20,000 TCR beta sequences were associated with specific HLA alleles at a false discovery rate of 0.05. A cluster of highly shared sequence variants was judged likely to represent a technical artifact of the sequencing pipeline. Assigning TCR associations to individual alleles was difficult when HLA alleles, especially DR and DQ, strongly co-occurred. In both the original and validation cohorts, the classifier was reported to diagnose cytomegalovirus status with high specificity and sensitivity.

This sequence was found in a man aged 30 to 45 in good health and CMV-seropositive. The sequence joins TRBV5-1 to TRBJ2-2; TRBD1 lines up with 9 middle nucleotides. The sample consisted of PBMCs. The DNA sequence follows: TGCGCCAGCAGCGGTTCTCCCGTGAGACAGGGGGTTCGCACCGGGGAGCTGTTTTTT. Its protein product is CASSGSPVRQGVRTGELFF.